The source of this T cell receptor beta chain is a study of T cells in Graves' hyperthyroidism and ophthalmopathy. Study results and caveats: A 13 V-J signature model discriminated ophthalmopathy versus stable hyperthyroidism.

A word on this clonotype: Its antigen is currently unknown.

This CDR3 has 16 residues. V shed 3 bases, J shed 5 bases, and the junction held 7 bases outside the gene matches. Germline V CDR1 and CDR2: LGHNA, YNFKEQ. RNA transcripts were the template for amplifying TCR beta CDR3 regions. The HTBI set primed first-round TCR CDR3 RT-PCR. TCRdb reprocessed the multiplex PCR reads with MiXCR, giving one entry per CDR3 protein. Here the sample spans about 640,000 distinct CDR3 sequences, 20% to 25% being singletons. For ophthalmopathy patients, the Clinical Activity Score was at least 3 and the NOSPECS grade at least 4; duration was under 3 months. Diagnosis relied on clinical symptoms, serum thyroxine and TRAb, thyroid ultrasound and orbital computed tomography.

The sequence was obtained from a man in his thirties or forties with Graves' ophthalmopathy. The V gene is TRBV4-2, the J gene TRBJ2-7, with 13 bases lining up with TRBD2. Source material: blood. CDR3 bases: TGTGCCAGCAGCCACGGGGGGACTAGCGGGGTCCACGAGCAGTACTTC. Its protein is CASSHGGTSGVHEQYF.